This T cell receptor (beta chain) is from a study of cytomegalovirus exposure and HLA in healthy donors. In the PCR, 60 Vbeta and 13 Jbeta primers were used. Data came from immunoSEQ multiplex PCR; TCRdb stores just in-frame clones and leaves some out. The repertoire holds around 280,000 clones, with approximately 90% as singletons. Study results and caveats: Cytomegalovirus association was listed for approximately 160 TCR beta chains. Per published reports, the classifier diagnosed cytomegalovirus status with high specificity and sensitivity. Upon later analysis, TCR association rates were observed to vary by HLA locus, being highest for DRB1 and lowest for HLA-C.

A note on this clone: The antigen remains unidentified.

Among the donors, all were healthy bone marrow donors. Germline V gives CDR1 MNHEY, CDR2 SMNVEV (reference sequence). V dropped 5 bases and J dropped 6 bases, with 13 bases sitting between them. The CDR3 length is 14 residues. Sequences were obtained from PBMCs. This sequence joins TRBV27 and TRBJ2-2; D is perhaps TRBD1 (5 bases). This clonotype was obtained from a woman aged 18-30 years in good health and CMV-seronegative. In DNA, the CDR3 is TGTGCCAGCAGTGGCCTAAGGGGTCCCGGGGAGCTGTTTTTT. Translating gives CASSGLRGPGELFF.